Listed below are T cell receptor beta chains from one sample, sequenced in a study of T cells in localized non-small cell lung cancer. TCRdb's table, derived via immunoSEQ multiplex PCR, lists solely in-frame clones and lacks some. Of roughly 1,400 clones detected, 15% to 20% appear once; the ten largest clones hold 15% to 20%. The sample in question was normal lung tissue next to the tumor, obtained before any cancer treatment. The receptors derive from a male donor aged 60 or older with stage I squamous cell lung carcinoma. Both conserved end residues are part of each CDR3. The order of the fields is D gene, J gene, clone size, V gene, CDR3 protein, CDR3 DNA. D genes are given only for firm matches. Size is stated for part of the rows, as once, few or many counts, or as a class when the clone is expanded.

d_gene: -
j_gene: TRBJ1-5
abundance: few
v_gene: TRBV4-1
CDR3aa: CASSQEASWQPQHF
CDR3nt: TGCGCCAGCAGCCAAGAGGCGAGTTGGCAGCCCCAGCATTTT

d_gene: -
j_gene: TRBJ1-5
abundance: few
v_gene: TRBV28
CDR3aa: CASSLSLAGNQPQHF
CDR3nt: TGTGCCAGCAGTTTATCTCTGGCAGGGAATCAGCCCCAGCATTTT

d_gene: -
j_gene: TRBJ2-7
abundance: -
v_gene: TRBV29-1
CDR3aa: CSVESGIRPYEQYF
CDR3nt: TGCAGCGTTGAATCCGGGATTAGACCCTACGAGCAGTACTTC

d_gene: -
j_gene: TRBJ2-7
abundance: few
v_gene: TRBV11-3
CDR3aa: CASSLGGGPTYEQYF
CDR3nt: TGTGCCAGCAGCTTGGGAGGTGGACCCACCTACGAGCAGTACTTC

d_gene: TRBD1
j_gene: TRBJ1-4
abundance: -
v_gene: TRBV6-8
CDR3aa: CASSSGTGFGKLFF
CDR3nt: TGTGCCAGCAGCTCCGGGACAGGGTTCGGAAAACTGTTTTTT

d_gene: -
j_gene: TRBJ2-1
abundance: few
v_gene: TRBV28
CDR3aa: CASSLPVAPGNEQFF
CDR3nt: TGTGCCAGCAGTCTGCCCGTAGCGCCCGGGAATGAGCAGTTCTTC

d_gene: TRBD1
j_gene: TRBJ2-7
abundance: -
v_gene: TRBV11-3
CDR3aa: CASSLGEWGQGYYEQYF
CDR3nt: TGTGCCAGCAGCTTAGGGGAGTGGGGACAGGGGTACTACGAGCAGTACTTC

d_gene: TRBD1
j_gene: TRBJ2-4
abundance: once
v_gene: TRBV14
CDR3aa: CASSTGTGKAKNIQYF
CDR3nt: TGTGCCAGCAGCACAGGGACAGGGAAAGCCAAAAACATTCAGTACTTC

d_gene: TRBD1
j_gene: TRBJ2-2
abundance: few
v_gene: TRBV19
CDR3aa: CASSITGVDTGELFF
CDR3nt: TGTGCCAGTAGTATTACAGGGGTGGACACCGGGGAGCTGTTTTTT

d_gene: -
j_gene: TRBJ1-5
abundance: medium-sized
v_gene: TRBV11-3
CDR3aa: CASSHGFGDQPQHF
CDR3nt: TGTGCCAGCAGCCACGGGTTCGGGGATCAGCCCCAGCATTTT

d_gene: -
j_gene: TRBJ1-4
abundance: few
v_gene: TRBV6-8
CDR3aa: CASSESAEILSTNEKLFF
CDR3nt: TGTGCCAGCAGTGAGTCGGCAGAAATACTTTCAACTAATGAAAAACTGTTTTTT